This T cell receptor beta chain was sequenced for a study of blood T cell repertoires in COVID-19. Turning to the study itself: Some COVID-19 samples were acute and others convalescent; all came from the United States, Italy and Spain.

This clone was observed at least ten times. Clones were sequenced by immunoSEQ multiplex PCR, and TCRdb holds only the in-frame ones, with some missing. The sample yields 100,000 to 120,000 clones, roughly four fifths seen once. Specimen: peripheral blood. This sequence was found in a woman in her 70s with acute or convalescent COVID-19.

The DNA of the CDR3 is TGCGCCAGCAGCTGGGGGACGGGAGATGGCTACACCTTC. This translates into CASSWGTGDGYTF. J is TRBJ1-2 and V is TRBV5-1; possible D gene TRBD1, 5 bases. The germline V and J ends were trimmed by 3 bases and 6 bases, with 12 bases remaining between them. The germline V gene has CDR1 SGHRS and CDR2 YFSETQ. CDR3 length: 13 amino acids.